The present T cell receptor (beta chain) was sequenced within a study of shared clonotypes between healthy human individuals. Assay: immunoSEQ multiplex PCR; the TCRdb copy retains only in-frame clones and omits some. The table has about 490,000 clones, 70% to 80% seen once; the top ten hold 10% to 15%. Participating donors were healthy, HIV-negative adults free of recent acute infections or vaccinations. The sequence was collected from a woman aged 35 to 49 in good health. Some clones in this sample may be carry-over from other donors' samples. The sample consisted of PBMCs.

CDR3 residues: CASSSQDSGRAPGSYEQYF. Written as DNA, the CDR3 is TGTGCCAGCAGCTCCCAGGATAGCGGGAGGGCCCCCGGCTCCTACGAGCAGTACTTC. The chain is built from TRBV7-2 and TRBJ2-7; 11 nucleotides agree with TRBD2. With V trimmed by 4 bases and J by 0 bases, 14 bases remained unmatched. Germline CDR1 reads SGHTA; CDR2 reads FQGNSA. The CDR3 spans 19 residues.